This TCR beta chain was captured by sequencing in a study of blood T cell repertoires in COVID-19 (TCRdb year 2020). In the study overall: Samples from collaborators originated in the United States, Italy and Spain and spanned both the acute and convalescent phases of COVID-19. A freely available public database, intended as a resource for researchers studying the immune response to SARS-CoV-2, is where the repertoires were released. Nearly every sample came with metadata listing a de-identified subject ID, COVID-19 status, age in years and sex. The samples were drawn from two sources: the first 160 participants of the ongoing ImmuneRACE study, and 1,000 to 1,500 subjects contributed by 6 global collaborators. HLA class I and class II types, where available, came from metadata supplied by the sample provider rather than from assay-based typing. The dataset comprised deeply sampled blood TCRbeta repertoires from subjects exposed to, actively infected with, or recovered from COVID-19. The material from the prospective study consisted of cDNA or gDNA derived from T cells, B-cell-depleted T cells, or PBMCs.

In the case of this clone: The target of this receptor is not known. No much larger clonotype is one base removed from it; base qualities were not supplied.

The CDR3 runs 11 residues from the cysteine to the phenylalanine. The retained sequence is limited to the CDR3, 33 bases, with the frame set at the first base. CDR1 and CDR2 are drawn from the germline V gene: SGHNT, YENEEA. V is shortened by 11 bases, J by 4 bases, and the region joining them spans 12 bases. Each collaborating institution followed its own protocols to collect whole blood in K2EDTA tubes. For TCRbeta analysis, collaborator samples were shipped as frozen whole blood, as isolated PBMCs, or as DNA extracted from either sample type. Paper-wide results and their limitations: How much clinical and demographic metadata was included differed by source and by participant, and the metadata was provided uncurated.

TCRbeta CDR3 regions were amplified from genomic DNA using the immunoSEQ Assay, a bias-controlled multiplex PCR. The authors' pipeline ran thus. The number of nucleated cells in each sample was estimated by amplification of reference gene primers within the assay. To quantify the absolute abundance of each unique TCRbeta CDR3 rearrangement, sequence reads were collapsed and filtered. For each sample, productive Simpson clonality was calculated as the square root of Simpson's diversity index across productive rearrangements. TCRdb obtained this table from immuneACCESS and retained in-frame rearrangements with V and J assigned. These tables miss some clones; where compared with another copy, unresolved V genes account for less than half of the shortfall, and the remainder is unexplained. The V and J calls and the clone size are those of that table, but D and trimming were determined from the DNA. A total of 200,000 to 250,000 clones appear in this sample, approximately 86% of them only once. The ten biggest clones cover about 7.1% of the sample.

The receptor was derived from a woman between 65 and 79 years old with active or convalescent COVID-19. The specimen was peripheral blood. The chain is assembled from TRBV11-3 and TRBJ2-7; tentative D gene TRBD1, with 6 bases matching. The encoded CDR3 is CAPRTDYEQYF. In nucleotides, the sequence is TGTGCCCCGCGGACAGATTACGAGCAGTACTTC.